This is a list of T cell receptor beta chains from one sample in a study of cytomegalovirus exposure and HLA in healthy donors. Profiled with immunoSEQ multiplex PCR; TCRdb holds only in-frame clones, not every one. This table has roughly 140,000 clones, more than 70% appearing once. The sequenced material came from PBMCs. Every receptor here comes from a woman in her 40s in good health and CMV-seronegative. Both conserved end residues are part of each CDR3. The D gene is left open where the match is weak. The listing skips clone size in some rows; elsewhere it reads once, few, many or a size class.

clone_size: NA; v_call: TRBV7-9; j_call: TRBJ1-2; d_call: TRBD1; cdr3_aa: CASNRDSGVGTF; cdr3_nt: TGTGCCAGCAACCGGGACAGCGGTGTAGGCACCTTC
clone_size: NA; v_call: TRBV7-8; j_call: TRBJ2-2; d_call: NA; cdr3_aa: CASSPWEAGELFF; cdr3_nt: TGTGCCAGCAGCCCCTGGGAGGCCGGGGAGCTGTTTTTT
clone_size: NA; v_call: TRBV27; j_call: TRBJ2-3; d_call: TRBD2; cdr3_aa: CASTGGDTQYF; cdr3_nt: TGTGCCAGCACGGGGGGGGATACGCAGTATTTT
clone_size: NA; v_call: TRBV2; j_call: TRBJ1-5; d_call: NA; cdr3_aa: CASTQAYSNQPQHF; cdr3_nt: TGTGCCAGCACCCAAGCCTATAGCAATCAGCCCCAGCATTTT
clone_size: NA; v_call: TRBV6-5; j_call: TRBJ1-5; d_call: TRBD1; cdr3_aa: CASSSLSQGNNQPQHF; cdr3_nt: TGTGCCAGCAGTTCCCTCTCACAGGGGAATAATCAGCCCCAGCATTTT
clone_size: NA; v_call: TRBV15; j_call: TRBJ1-5; d_call: NA; cdr3_aa: CATSRDKGLNQPQHF; cdr3_nt: TGTGCCACCAGCAGAGATAAGGGGTTGAATCAGCCCCAGCATTTT
clone_size: NA; v_call: TRBV27; j_call: TRBJ2-2; d_call: TRBD1; cdr3_aa: CASSSGQGVSGELFF; cdr3_nt: TGTGCCAGCAGTTCGGGACAGGGGGTTTCCGGGGAGCTGTTTTTT
clone_size: few; v_call: TRBV30; j_call: TRBJ2-5; d_call: NA; cdr3_aa: CAWRPADAGAVGETQYF; cdr3_nt: TGTGCCTGGCGGCCGGCGGACGCGGGGGCCGTCGGGGAGACCCAGTACTTC
clone_size: NA; v_call: TRBV7-2; j_call: TRBJ2-3; d_call: NA; cdr3_aa: CASSAYLDTQYF; cdr3_nt: TGTGCCAGCAGCGCCTATCTGGATACGCAGTATTTT
clone_size: NA; v_call: TRBV5-6; j_call: TRBJ2-7; d_call: TRBD1; cdr3_aa: CASSQSVGTAPSYEQYF; cdr3_nt: TGTGCCAGCAGCCAGTCCGTAGGGACAGCACCTTCCTACGAGCAGTACTTC
clone_size: NA; v_call: TRBV5-1; j_call: TRBJ2-7; d_call: NA; cdr3_aa: CASSLLGRVHEQYF; cdr3_nt: TGCGCCAGCAGCTTATTAGGCAGGGTCCACGAGCAGTACTTC
clone_size: few; v_call: TRBV6-5; j_call: TRBJ1-4; d_call: TRBD1; cdr3_aa: CASSYRGQEKLFF; cdr3_nt: TGTGCCAGCAGTTACAGGGGGCAAGAAAAACTGTTTTTT
clone_size: NA; v_call: TRBV28; j_call: TRBJ1-2; d_call: NA; cdr3_aa: CASSGPLANYGYTF; cdr3_nt: TGTGCCAGCAGTGGGCCTCTGGCTAACTATGGCTACACCTTC
clone_size: NA; v_call: TRBV28; j_call: TRBJ1-2; d_call: NA; cdr3_aa: CASSPGGTEQQLYGYTF; cdr3_nt: TGTGCCAGCAGCCCTGGAGGGACGGAGCAACAGCTATATGGCTACACCTTC
clone_size: NA; v_call: TRBV2; j_call: TRBJ1-1; d_call: TRBD1; cdr3_aa: CASRLDRGLNTEAFF; cdr3_nt: TGTGCCAGCAGGTTAGACAGGGGATTGAACACTGAAGCTTTCTTT
clone_size: once; v_call: TRBV10-3; j_call: TRBJ2-7; d_call: TRBD2; cdr3_aa: CAISGGLAGVSYEQYF; cdr3_nt: TGTGCCATCAGTGGTGGACTAGCGGGAGTCTCCTACGAGCAGTACTTC
clone_size: NA; v_call: TRBV19; j_call: TRBJ2-1; d_call: TRBD2; cdr3_aa: CASRRLAGEVDEQFF; cdr3_nt: TGTGCCAGTAGACGTTTAGCGGGGGAAGTCGATGAGCAGTTCTTC
clone_size: once; v_call: TRBV5-6; j_call: TRBJ1-2; d_call: TRBD1; cdr3_aa: CASSLYRGYGYTF; cdr3_nt: TGTGCCAGCAGCTTGTACAGGGGTTATGGCTACACCTTC
clone_size: NA; v_call: TRBV2; j_call: TRBJ1-1; d_call: NA; cdr3_aa: CASRSLGQDTEAFF; cdr3_nt: TGTGCCAGCAGGTCGTTGGGGCAGGACACTGAAGCTTTCTTT
clone_size: NA; v_call: TRBV30; j_call: TRBJ2-5; d_call: NA; cdr3_aa: CAGRLLVETQYF; cdr3_nt: TGTGCCGGACGACTATTAGTAGAGACCCAGTACTTC
clone_size: NA; v_call: TRBV30; j_call: TRBJ1-2; d_call: NA; cdr3_aa: CAWSVYRLYGYTF; cdr3_nt: TGTGCCTGGAGTGTATACAGGCTCTATGGCTACACCTTC
clone_size: NA; v_call: TRBV27; j_call: TRBJ2-3; d_call: NA; cdr3_aa: CASSPTPGGFGTQYF; cdr3_nt: TGTGCCAGCAGTCCAACCCCAGGAGGGTTCGGCACGCAGTATTTT
clone_size: NA; v_call: TRBV5-1; j_call: TRBJ2-3; d_call: TRBD2; cdr3_aa: CASSRLAGMASTDTQYF; cdr3_nt: TGCGCCAGCAGCCGCCTAGCGGGGATGGCTAGCACAGATACGCAGTATTTT
clone_size: NA; v_call: TRBV4-1; j_call: TRBJ2-7; d_call: TRBD1; cdr3_aa: CASSLGTGGIYEQYF; cdr3_nt: TGCGCCAGCAGCCTGGGGACAGGGGGTATCTACGAGCAGTACTTC
clone_size: few; v_call: TRBV25-1; j_call: TRBJ1-1; d_call: TRBD1; cdr3_aa: CASSEPGGADTEAFF; cdr3_nt: TGTGCCAGCAGTGAACCAGGGGGCGCGGACACTGAAGCTTTCTTT
clone_size: NA; v_call: TRBV18; j_call: TRBJ1-3; d_call: NA; cdr3_aa: CASSPNGYGNTIYF; cdr3_nt: TGTGCCAGCTCACCAAACGGGTACGGAAACACCATATATTTT
clone_size: NA; v_call: TRBV28; j_call: TRBJ1-2; d_call: NA; cdr3_aa: CASNFQGYGYTF; cdr3_nt: TGTGCCAGCAACTTCCAGGGCTATGGCTACACCTTC
clone_size: NA; v_call: TRBV28; j_call: TRBJ2-7; d_call: TRBD2; cdr3_aa: CASSLGGFYEQYF; cdr3_nt: TGTGCCAGCAGTTTGGGGGGGTTCTACGAGCAGTACTTC
clone_size: few; v_call: TRBV7-9; j_call: TRBJ1-2; d_call: TRBD1; cdr3_aa: CASSFTRGRGGYTF; cdr3_nt: TGTGCCAGCAGCTTTACTAGGGGGCGCGGGGGCTACACCTTC
clone_size: NA; v_call: TRBV2; j_call: TRBJ1-2; d_call: NA; cdr3_aa: CASSEGEYGYTF; cdr3_nt: TGTGCCAGCAGTGAAGGGGAGTATGGCTACACCTTC
clone_size: NA; v_call: TRBV6-5; j_call: TRBJ1-2; d_call: NA; cdr3_aa: CASSYSGSSGYTF; cdr3_nt: TGTGCCAGCAGTTACAGCGGGAGTTCTGGCTACACCTTC
clone_size: NA; v_call: TRBV7-9; j_call: TRBJ2-1; d_call: NA; cdr3_aa: CSSSFSLGAISYNEQFF; cdr3_nt: TGTTCCAGCAGCTTTTCCCTCGGTGCCATCTCCTACAATGAGCAGTTCTTC
clone_size: NA; v_call: TRBV5-1; j_call: TRBJ2-3; d_call: TRBD2; cdr3_aa: CASSDPGLAVGDTQYF; cdr3_nt: TGCGCCAGCAGCGACCCGGGACTAGCGGTGGGAGATACGCAGTATTTT
clone_size: NA; v_call: TRBV5-1; j_call: TRBJ1-3; d_call: TRBD1; cdr3_aa: CASSLETGAEGNTIYF; cdr3_nt: TGCGCCAGCAGCCTAGAGACAGGGGCTGAGGGAAACACCATATATTTT
clone_size: few; v_call: TRBV28; j_call: TRBJ1-5; d_call: NA; cdr3_aa: CASSFLRQGGNQPQHF; cdr3_nt: TGTGCCAGCAGTTTTCTTCGGCAGGGCGGCAATCAGCCCCAGCATTTT
clone_size: once; v_call: TRBV27; j_call: TRBJ2-1; d_call: NA; cdr3_aa: CASSPPLGTFYNEQFF; cdr3_nt: TGTGCCAGCAGTCCTCCCCTAGGTACTTTCTACAATGAGCAGTTCTTC
clone_size: NA; v_call: TRBV6-1; j_call: TRBJ1-5; d_call: NA; cdr3_aa: CASSDHRNSNQPQHF; cdr3_nt: TGTGCCAGCAGTGATCACAGGAATAGCAATCAGCCCCAGCATTTT
clone_size: once; v_call: TRBV12-1; j_call: TRBJ2-7; d_call: NA; cdr3_aa: CASSPGLAGGPCEQYF; cdr3_nt: TGTGCCAGCAGCCCGGGACTAGCGGGAGGGCCTTGCGAGCAGTACTTC
clone_size: NA; v_call: TRBV7-2; j_call: TRBJ2-3; d_call: NA; cdr3_aa: CASSYVETDTQYF; cdr3_nt: TGTGCCAGCAGCTATGTTGAGACAGATACGCAGTATTTT
clone_size: NA; v_call: TRBV6-4; j_call: TRBJ1-1; d_call: NA; cdr3_aa: CASSEGSYTEAFF; cdr3_nt: TGTGCCAGCAGTGAGGGCAGCTACACTGAAGCTTTCTTT
clone_size: NA; v_call: TRBV7-8; j_call: TRBJ1-2; d_call: NA; cdr3_aa: CASSLSGGRVDGYTF; cdr3_nt: TGTGCCAGCAGCTTATCCGGCGGCAGGGTGGATGGCTACACCTTC